The 8 T cell receptor beta chains below were found in one sample sequenced in a study of T cell repertoires in ileal Crohn's disease. The protocol was immunoSEQ multiplex PCR, while the TCRdb copy is restricted to in-frame clones and leaves out a portion. The sample contains more than 11,000 clones, around two thirds of which appear only once. The sample was ileal tissue. These receptors all stem from an adult with Crohn's disease.

This clone was observed a few times. The chain employs TRBV6-4 and TRBJ1-5; no clear D gene. The length of the CDR3 is 17 residues. With 0 bases removed from V and 4 bases from J, the gap between germline ends came to 16 bases. CDR1 is MRHNA and CDR2 is SNTAGT in the germline V gene. CDR3 loop: CASSDSWIPWTNQPQHF. Here the CDR3 DNA reads TGTGCCAGCAGTGACTCTTGGATCCCTTGGACTAATCAGCCCCAGCATTTT.

This chain connects TRBV30 to TRBJ2-7; 10 bases match TRBD2. Germline-derived CDR1 and CDR2 are GTSNPN and SVGIG (reference sequence). With 2 bases clipped from V and 3 bases from J, the junction kept 7 bases outside the gene matches. The CDR3 contains 15 residues. For the CDR3, the DNA is TGTGCCTGGAGTCCTCTAGCGGGGGCCCACTACGAGCAGTACTTC. Its translation is CAWSPLAGAHYEQYF. The full variable domain, rest sourced from reference TRBV30 and TRBJ2-7, is SQTIHQWPATLVQPVGSPLSLECTVEGTSNPNLYWYRQAAGRGLQLLFYSVGIGQISSEVPQNLSASRPQDRQFILSSKKLLLSDSGFYLCAWSPLAGAHYEQYFGPGTRLTVT.

The chain combines TRBV6-1 with TRBJ1-1; 9 bases match TRBD1. This CDR3 is 13 amino acids long. Germline trimming cut 6 bases from V and 5 bases from J; bases unmatched to any gene: 4. In germline, CDR1 is MNHNS, CDR2 SASEGT. In DNA, the CDR3 is TGTGCCAGCAGCCCGGACAGGGGAACTGAAGCTTTCTTT. Its protein is CASSPDRGTEAFF.

Here the CDR3 reads CASSATANSGNTIYF. DNA for the CDR3: TGTGCCAGTAGTGCCACAGCGAACTCTGGAAACACCATATATTTT. The chain recombines TRBV19 with TRBJ1-3; the D is unclear. Germline CDR1 reads LNHDA; CDR2 reads SQIVND (reference sequence). Trimming took 5 bases from V and 0 from J, leaving 11 bases between them. CDR3 size: 15 residues. Together with reference TRBV19 and TRBJ1-3, the CDR3 gives the full variable domain: DGGITQSPKYLFRKEGQNVTLSCEQNLNHDAMYWYRQDPGQGLRLIYYSQIVNDFQKGDIAEGYSVSREKKESFPLTVTSAQKNPTAFYLCASSATANSGNTIYFGEGSWLTVV.

The chain combines TRBV13 with TRBJ2-7, with 8 bases identical to TRBD1. Unmatched junction bases numbered 4, after V lost 5 bases and J lost 1 base. Germline V gene data show CDR1 as PRHDT and CDR2 as FYEKMQ (reference sequence). The CDR3 is made up of 14 amino acids. CDR3 loop: CASSPGQGSYEQYF. In DNA, the CDR3 is TGTGCCAGCAGCCCCGGACAGGGATCCTACGAGCAGTACTTC.

Comment on this clone: Likely a read error: the CDR3 ends without its conserved phenylalanine or tryptophan. The chain joins TRBV25-1 to TRBJ1-2; possibly TRBD1 for D (5 bases). The length of the CDR3 is 16 residues. Per the germline V gene, CDR1 is MGHDK and CDR2 is SYGVNS. V was trimmed by 2 bases and J by 5 bases, leaving 18 bases between them. CDR3 coding DNA: TGTGCCAGCAGTGAAGGCGACGGGAAGGGGCTTTATGGCTACACCCTC. Its translation: CASSEGDGKGLYGYTL.

The chain uses TRBV27 and TRBJ1-6, with a weak D call TRBD1 (6 bases). V shed 6 bases and J shed 7 bases, with 13 bases lying between them. CDR3 length: 14 residues. Germline loops: CDR1 MNHEY, CDR2 SMNVEV (reference sequence). The CDR3 DNA follows: TGTGCCAGCAGGCGAGGGGGATCCAATTCACCCCTCCACTTT. It is translated as CASRRGGSNSPLHF.

This clone rates as medium-sized. The chain couples TRBV23-1 to TRBJ1-5; a weak D match, TRBD1 (6 bases). TRBV23-1 is an open reading frame, and its role is uncertain. The CDR3 contains 15 residues. The germline V and J ends were trimmed by 5 bases and 4 bases, with 15 bases remaining between them. The CDR3 nucleotides read TGCGCCAGCAGTGAACGACAGGTCGAGAATCAGCCCCAGCATTTT. It specifies CASSERQVENQPQHF.